This T cell receptor (beta chain) was recorded in a study of blood T cell repertoires in COVID-19. Study-wide context: Researchers got acute and convalescent COVID-19 samples from the United States, Italy and Spain. Sample material is recorded as cDNA or gDNA derived from T cells, B-cell-depleted T cells, or PBMCs.

Data came from immunoSEQ multiplex PCR; TCRdb stores just in-frame clones and leaves some out. The sample yields more than 110,000 clones, 75% to 80% seen once. The CDR3 extends over 15 amino acids. The germline CDR1 and CDR2 sequences are MNHEY and SVGAGI. Participants were aged about 18 to 100 years, lived in 25 or so US areas, and enrolled virtually. Donors were grouped by their self-reported clinical history. This clone was found a few times. At one end the junction does not follow the germline gene, possibly because of a read error. The chain employs TRBV6-5 and TRBJ1-4, with 8 bases fitting TRBD1. The specimen sequenced was PBMCs or T cells enriched from blood (not recorded which). The TCR originated in a woman in her 50s who had recovered from COVID-19. The CDR3 is CASTPGQGPNEKLFF. The CDR3 nucleotides are TGTGCCAGCACCCCCGGACAGGGCCCAAATGAAAAGCTGTTTTTT.